Presented here are 15 T cell receptor beta chains from one specimen sequenced in a study of radiation and T cells in renal cell carcinoma. The treatment is: treatment-naive control, cytoreductive nephrectomy. Produced via immunoSEQ multiplex PCR; TCRdb's table is partial and in-frame only. The sample holds 23,000 or so clones, 55% to 75% seen once. This sample comprised tumor tissue, obtained from a patient whose treatment was nephrectomy without radiotherapy. Every receptor here comes from a man between 35 and 55 years old with renal cell carcinoma.

The chain employs TRBV19 and TRBJ1-1; tentatively, D is TRBD1 (6 bases). Germline CDR1 and CDR2: LNHDA and SQIVND (reference sequence). Trimming removed 6 bases at V and 7 bases at J, with 15 bases between. The CDR3 has 13 amino acids. CDR3 protein: CASRLGGVGEAFF. The CDR3 coding sequence is TGTGCCAGTAGGCTCGGGGGCGTTGGTGAAGCTTTCTTT. Complete variable domain (other parts from reference TRBV19 and TRBJ1-1): DGGITQSPKYLFRKEGQNVTLSCEQNLNHDAMYWYRQDPGQGLRLIYYSQIVNDFQKGDIAEGYSVSREKKESFPLTVTSAQKNPTAFYLCASRLGGVGEAFFGQGTRLTVV.

The chain combines TRBV7-2 with TRBJ1-2, with TRBD1 as a possible D gene (6 bases). V lost 5 bases and J 6 bases, leaving 10 bases between the germline ends. The V gene's germline CDR1 is SGHTA and CDR2 FQGNSA. The CDR3 contains 12 residues. The CDR3 here is CASSHQGHGYTF. In DNA form, the CDR3 reads TGTGCCAGCAGCCATCAGGGGCATGGCTACACCTTC. Full variable domain (outside the CDR3, taken from reference TRBV7-2 and TRBJ1-2): GAGVSQSPSNKVTEKGKDVELRCDPISGHTALYWYRQSLGQGLEFLIYFQGNSAPDKSGLPSDRFSAERTGGSVSTLTIQRTQQEDSAVYLCASSHQGHGYTFGSGTRLTVV.

The chain recombines TRBV2 with TRBJ2-1, with D perhaps matching TRBD1 (6 bases). The germline gives CDR1 SNHLY, CDR2 FYNNEI. The CDR3 is made up of 15 amino acids. V was pared by 6 bases and J by 0 bases, with 12 bases between. CDR3: CASRPQGSSYNEQFF. CDR3 sequence (DNA): TGTGCCAGCAGGCCTCAGGGGAGCTCCTACAATGAGCAGTTCTTC.

V usage is TRBV11-2 and J usage is TRBJ2-2; D is possibly TRBD1 or TRBD2 (6 bases each). This CDR3 is 14 amino acids long. Per the germline V gene, CDR1 is SGHAT and CDR2 is FQNNGV. Deletions cut 5 bases from V and 6 bases from J, with 13 bases between. In DNA form, the CDR3 reads TGTGCCAGCAGCCTTATAAGGGGGGCCGGGGAGCTGTTTTTT. This encodes CASSLIRGAGELFF.

J is TRBJ1-2 and V is TRBV28; D perhaps matches TRBD1 (5 bases). V was trimmed by 4 bases and J by 4 bases, leaving 7 bases between them. Germline V lookup: CDR1 MDHEN, CDR2 SYDVKM. There are 12 residues in the CDR3. The CDR3 sequence is CASSSQGYGYTF. The CDR3 DNA follows: TGTGCCAGCAGTTCTCAGGGCTATGGCTACACCTTC.

This clone was found a few times. The chain employs TRBV11-2 and TRBJ2-3, with D perhaps TRBD1 or TRBD2 (6 bases each). V lost 5 bases to trimming and J lost 0 bases, with 15 bases between them. Germline values: CDR1 SGHAT, CDR2 FQNNGV. The CDR3 extends over 16 amino acids. Here the CDR3 DNA reads TGTGCCAGCAGCAACCCTGGGGGGCTTAGCACAGATACGCAGTATTTT. Its translation: CASSNPGGLSTDTQYF. Complete variable domain (other parts from reference TRBV11-2 and TRBJ2-3): EAGVAQSPRYKIIEKRQSVAFWCNPISGHATLYWYQQILGQGPKLLIQFQNNGVVDDSQLPKDRFSAERLKGVDSTLKIQPAKLEDSAVYLCASSNPGGLSTDTQYFGPGTRLTVL.

This chain links TRBV11-2 with TRBJ1-6, with 9 bases matching TRBD1. The germline CDR1 and CDR2 sequences are SGHAT and FQNNGV. This CDR3 has 19 residues. Unmatched junction bases numbered 21, after V lost 4 bases and J lost 11 bases. The CDR3 DNA sequence: TGTGCCAGCAGCTCTAATGACCCCTACCGACAGGGGGTCTTGGCACCCCTCCACTTT. This translates into CASSSNDPYRQGVLAPLHF.

This chain connects TRBV6-6 to TRBJ1-2, with no clear D. Trimming stripped 6 bases from V and 4 bases from J, with 12 bases between. Germline assignment: CDR1 MNHNY and CDR2 SVGAGI (reference sequence). This CDR3 has 13 residues. The CDR3 reads CASSLDGLYGYTF. The DNA for the CDR3 is TGTGCCAGCAGCCTGGACGGACTCTATGGCTACACCTTC.

CDR3: CASSQGLQGIVGEQFF. The DNA for the CDR3 is TGCGCCAGCAGCCAAGGGCTACAGGGGATTGTTGGTGAGCAGTTCTTC. The gene calls are TRBV4-1 and TRBJ2-1; 7 bases align to TRBD1. The CDR3 has 16 amino acids. Germline V lookup: CDR1 MGHRA, CDR2 YSYEKL. V dropped 1 base and J dropped 9; count of bases not matched to a gene: 12.

The V gene is TRBV6-1, the J gene TRBJ1-4; D is possibly TRBD1 (5 bases). Germline assignment: CDR1 MNHNS and CDR2 SASEGT. The length of the CDR3 is 14 residues. V dropped 3 bases and J dropped 7 bases, with 12 bases sitting between them. The CDR3 spells CASSDWQGREKLFF. CDR3 nucleotide sequence: TGTGCCAGCAGTGATTGGCAGGGTCGTGAAAAACTGTTTTTT.

This chain uses TRBV19 with TRBJ1-1; tentatively, D is TRBD1 (6 bases). The V gene's germline CDR1 is LNHDA and CDR2 SQIVND (reference sequence). The CDR3 is 13 residues long. Trimming stripped 8 bases from V and 3 bases from J, with 13 bases between. The CDR3 region is CASSPGAYTEAFF. The CDR3 DNA sequence: TGTGCCAGTTCCCCAGGGGCCTACACTGAAGCTTTCTTT.

CDR3 region: CASSLASGPYEQYF. Here the CDR3 DNA reads TGCGCCAGCAGCTTGGCATCGGGTCCATACGAGCAGTACTTC. J is TRBJ2-7 and V is TRBV5-1, with unresolved D. CDR1 is SGHRS and CDR2 is YFSETQ in the germline V gene. This CDR3 is 14 amino acids long. V lost 0 bases and J lost 4, with 11 bases in between.

The gene calls are TRBV18 and TRBJ2-7, with 8 bases matching TRBD1. Germline CDR1 and CDR2: KGHSH and LQKENI. The CDR3 runs to 10 residues. Trimming cost V 7 bases and J 12 bases; bases outside gene matches: 5. Here the CDR3 DNA reads TGTGCCAGCTTGGCCGGGACAGGGTACTTC. This translates into CASLAGTGYF.

This clone was found many times. V usage is TRBV5-1 and J usage is TRBJ2-2; D possibly matches TRBD1 or TRBD2 (5 bases each). Germline V lookup: CDR1 SGHRS, CDR2 YFSETQ. The CDR3 sequence is 16 residues long. The V gene lost 5 bases and the J gene lost 4 bases, with 18 bases spanning the gap. The CDR3 reads CASRSDEGRSTGELFF. The CDR3 DNA reads TGCGCCAGCAGATCTGATGAGGGGCGAAGCACCGGGGAGCTGTTTTTT.

The genes are TRBV20-1 and TRBJ2-7; D unclear. Trimming took 0 bases from V and 3 from J, leaving 3 bases between them. Germline CDR1 and CDR2: DFQATT and SNEGSKA (reference sequence). CDR3 length: 11 residues. The CDR3 is CSAREDYEQYF. CDR3 DNA sequence: TGCAGTGCTAGAGAGGACTACGAGCAGTACTTC.